The clone carrying this T cell receptor (beta chain) was picked up many times. Its antigen is as yet unknown. These data are taken from a study of CD8+CD57+ T cells in acquired aplastic anemia. The overall study: Sorted CD4+ plus CD8+ cells gave DNA averaging about 3.2 ug. Study observations and caveats: For CD8+ Simpson's diversity, patients and controls showed no significant difference.

For CDR3 and TCR beta VDJ profiling, genomic DNA was the template used. TCRdb used MiXCR to reprocess the reads, holding one entry per CDR3 protein. Seen here are about 170,000 distinct CDR3 sequences, around 50% observed once, and the top ten hold more than 0.95%. Individuals selected for sequencing had exhibited CD8+CD57+ cell expansion on flow cytometry. At blood sampling, none of the patients had yet received therapy. The sequencing sample was made of sorted CD4+, CD8+, or CD8+CD57+ T cells (not recorded which) from PBMCs. The TCR originated in a human donor with aplastic anemia.

CDR3 sequence: CASSPGGRGNEQYF. CDR3 sequence (DNA): TGTGCCAGCAGCCCGGGGGGCAGGGGGAACGAGCAGTACTTC. V and J are TRBV7-9 and TRBJ2-7; perhaps D is TRBD1 or TRBD2 (7 bases each). Germline-derived CDR1 and CDR2 are SEHNR and FQNEAQ (reference sequence). This CDR3 is built from 14 residues. V lost 5 bases, J lost 5 bases, and 16 bases lay in between.